A single T cell receptor beta chain is shown here with its context. This entry belongs to a study of PD-L1 blockade in urothelial cancer. As for time point: pretreatment peripheral blood. Here immunoSEQ multiplex PCR was the method, and the copy in TCRdb shows in-frame clones only, minus some. The table records 60,000 to 70,000 clones, approximately 81% of them present only once. The sequenced sample was PBMCs, obtained around atezolizumab (anti-PD-L1) treatment. This TCR was recovered from a man between 70 and 80 years old with urothelial cancer.

The CDR3 loop reads CASSGGGGGSTDTQYF. The CDR3 DNA sequence: TGTGCCAGCAGCGGGGGGGGCGGGGGTAGCACAGATACGCAGTATTTT. The chain combines TRBV7-9 with TRBJ2-3; the D gene is possibly TRBD2 (7 bases). The CDR3 length is 16 residues. Per germline, CDR1 SEHNR and CDR2 FQNEAQ (reference sequence). The V and J ends lost 5 bases and 0 bases respectively, with 15 bases between them.